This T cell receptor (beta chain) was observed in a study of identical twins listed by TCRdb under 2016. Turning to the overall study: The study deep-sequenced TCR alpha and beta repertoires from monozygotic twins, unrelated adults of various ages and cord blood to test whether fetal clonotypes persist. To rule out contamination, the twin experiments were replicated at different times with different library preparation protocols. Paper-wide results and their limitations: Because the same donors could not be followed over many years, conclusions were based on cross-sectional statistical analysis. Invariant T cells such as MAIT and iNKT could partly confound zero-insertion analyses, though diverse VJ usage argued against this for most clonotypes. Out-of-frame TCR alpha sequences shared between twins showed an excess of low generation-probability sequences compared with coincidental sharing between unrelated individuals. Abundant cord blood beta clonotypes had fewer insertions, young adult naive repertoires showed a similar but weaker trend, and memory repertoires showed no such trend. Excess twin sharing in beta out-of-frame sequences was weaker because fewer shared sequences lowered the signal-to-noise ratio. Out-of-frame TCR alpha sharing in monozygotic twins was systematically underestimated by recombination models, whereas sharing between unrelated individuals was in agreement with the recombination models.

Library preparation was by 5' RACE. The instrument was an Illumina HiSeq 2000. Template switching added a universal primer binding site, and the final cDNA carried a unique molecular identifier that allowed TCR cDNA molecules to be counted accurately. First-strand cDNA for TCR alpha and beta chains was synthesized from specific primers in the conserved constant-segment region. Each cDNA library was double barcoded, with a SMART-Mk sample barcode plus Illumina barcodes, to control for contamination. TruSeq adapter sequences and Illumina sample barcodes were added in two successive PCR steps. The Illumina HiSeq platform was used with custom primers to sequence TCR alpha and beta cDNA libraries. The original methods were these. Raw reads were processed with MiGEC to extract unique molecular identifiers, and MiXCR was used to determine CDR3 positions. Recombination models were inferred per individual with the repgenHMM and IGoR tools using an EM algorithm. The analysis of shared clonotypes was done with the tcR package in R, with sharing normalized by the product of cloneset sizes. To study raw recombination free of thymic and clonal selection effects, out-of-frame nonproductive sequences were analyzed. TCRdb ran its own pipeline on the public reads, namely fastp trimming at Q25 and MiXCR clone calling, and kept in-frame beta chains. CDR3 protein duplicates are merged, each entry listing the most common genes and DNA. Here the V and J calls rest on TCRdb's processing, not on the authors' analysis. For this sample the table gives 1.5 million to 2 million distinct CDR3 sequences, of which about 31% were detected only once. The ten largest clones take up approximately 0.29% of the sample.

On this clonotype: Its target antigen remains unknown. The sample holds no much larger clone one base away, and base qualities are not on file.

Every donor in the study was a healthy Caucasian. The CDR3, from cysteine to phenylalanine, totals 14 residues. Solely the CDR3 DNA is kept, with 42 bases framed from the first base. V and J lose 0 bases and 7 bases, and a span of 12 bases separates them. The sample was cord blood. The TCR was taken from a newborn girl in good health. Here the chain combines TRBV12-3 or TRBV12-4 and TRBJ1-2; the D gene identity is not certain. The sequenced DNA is TGTGCCAGCAGTTTAGCGCGGGTAGAGGGTGGCTACACCTTC. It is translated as CASSLARVEGGYTF.